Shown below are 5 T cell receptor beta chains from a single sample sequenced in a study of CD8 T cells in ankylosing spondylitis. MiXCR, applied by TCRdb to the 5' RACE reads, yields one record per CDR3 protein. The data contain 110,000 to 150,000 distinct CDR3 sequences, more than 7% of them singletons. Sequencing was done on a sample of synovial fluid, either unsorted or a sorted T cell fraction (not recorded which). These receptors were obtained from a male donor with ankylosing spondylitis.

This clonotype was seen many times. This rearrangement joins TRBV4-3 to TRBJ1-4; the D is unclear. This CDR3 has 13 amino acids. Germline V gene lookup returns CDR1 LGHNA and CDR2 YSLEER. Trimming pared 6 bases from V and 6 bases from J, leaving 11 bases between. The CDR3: CASRPDGHEKLFF. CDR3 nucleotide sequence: TGCGCCAGCAGGCCGGACGGACATGAAAAACTGTTTTTT.

The CDR3 bases are TGCAGTGCTAGAAGAGGTCAGTTACCCGAGCAGTACTTC. Residues: CSARRGQLPEQYF. The genes are TRBV20-1 and TRBJ2-7; D uncertain. V lost 2 bases and J lost 6, with 14 bases in between. This CDR3 is 13 amino acids long. Germline values: CDR1 DFQATT, CDR2 SNEGSKA (reference sequence).

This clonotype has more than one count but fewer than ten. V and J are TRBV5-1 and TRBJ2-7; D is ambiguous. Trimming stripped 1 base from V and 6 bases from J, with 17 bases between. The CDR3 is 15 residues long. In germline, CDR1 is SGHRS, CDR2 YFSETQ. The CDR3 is CASSLFGSRSGEQYF. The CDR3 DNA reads TGCGCCAGCAGCTTGTTCGGATCGAGGTCCGGCGAGCAGTACTTC.

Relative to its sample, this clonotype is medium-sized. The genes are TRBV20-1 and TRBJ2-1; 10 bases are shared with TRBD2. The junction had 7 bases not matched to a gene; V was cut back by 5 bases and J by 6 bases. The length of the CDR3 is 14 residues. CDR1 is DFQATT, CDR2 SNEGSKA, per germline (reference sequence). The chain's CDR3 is CSAPRGLASNEQFF. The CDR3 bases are TGCAGTGCTCCCAGGGGACTAGCGTCCAATGAGCAGTTCTTC.

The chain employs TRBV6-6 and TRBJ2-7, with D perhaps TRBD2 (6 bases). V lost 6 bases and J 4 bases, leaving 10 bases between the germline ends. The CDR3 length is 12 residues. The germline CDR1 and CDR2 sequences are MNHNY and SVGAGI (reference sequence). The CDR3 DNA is TGTGCCAGCAGCCCCCGGGGGTACGAGCAGTACTTC. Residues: CASSPRGYEQYF.